This T cell receptor (beta chain) was retrieved from a study of lymphopenia after photon versus proton radiotherapy (dated by TCRdb to the late 2010s). Some background on the complete study: Photon and proton radiation therapy were compared by the study for their immunological effects in patients with gastrointestinal tumors who developed high-grade lymphopenia. The cohort included around 22 patients with gastrointestinal tumors who developed lymphopenia after receiving either photon or proton therapy. The study aimed to characterize how the two radiation modalities differ in their impact on the immune system. Study-wide conclusions, independent of this receptor: After the lymphocyte count nadir, repertoires from photon-treated patients showed oligoclonal expansion, particularly of CD8+ Temra cells, and this expansion drove the decline in diversity. The survival association was examined only in patients who died, and the authors described better survival with proton therapy as a possibility, not as a demonstrated result. During treatment, patients who received proton therapy stayed relatively stable, whereas patients who received photon therapy lost naive T cells and TCR diversity and gained effector/memory populations. Across the cohort, a larger post-nadir drop in TCR diversity was inversely correlated with overall survival time among patients who died.

Receptor amplification or capture employed the immunoSEQ multiplex PCR assay. T cell repertoires were profiled with deep sequencing of rearranged TCR beta loci together with multiparametric flow cytometry. What TCRdb holds here is the immuneACCESS table cut down to in-frame rearrangements. Part of the clones is not present; checked against another copy, under half of the missing clones reflect an unresolved V gene, and the others are unexplained. Counted in this sample were tens of thousands of clones; roughly 89% of them appeared once. The leading ten clones occupy 6.6% of the sample. Note on this clone: Which antigen it targets is not known. No base-level quality is on record; no much larger clone is a single base apart.

This sample comprised peripheral blood, obtained from a patient treated with proton-based radiotherapy. The receptor comes from a woman in her seventies with pancreatic cancer. Some clones in this sample may be carry-over from other donors' samples.

The CDR3 has the sequence CASSPRTPNTEAFF. In nucleotides, the sequence is TGTGCCAGCTCACCAAGGACACCAAACACTGAAGCTTTCTTT. The chain is assembled from TRBV18 and TRBJ1-1, with TRBD1 tentatively as D gene (5 bases match). Between the V and J ends, shortened by 2 bases and 2 bases respectively, the junction contains 9 bases. From cysteine to phenylalanine, the CDR3 is 14 amino acids long. Only the CDR3 region is kept as DNA, spanning 42 bases read in frame from base 1. Taken from the germline V gene, the CDR1 and CDR2 loops are KGHSH and LQKENI.